This T cell receptor (beta chain) came from a study of cytomegalovirus exposure and HLA in healthy donors (TCRdb year 2017). In terms of the full investigation: According to an earlier analysis of several hundred of the donors, about 179 million T cells yielded 117 million unique TCR beta sequences and approximately 300 Gb of sequence data. Roughly 300 gigabases of sequencing data and tens of millions of unique TCR sequences were included in an early release covering about 600 HLA-typed donors. The genetic ancestry cluster associated with self-reported Caucasian donors included over 65% of the 398 genotyped donors. The aim of the study was to test whether cataloging public T cell receptors could identify signatures of past pathogen exposure. The T cell repertoires of 666 subjects were profiled by immunosequencing and related to cytomegalovirus serostatus. In addition to the first cohort of 666 subjects, a separate validation cohort of approximately 120 different subjects was used. To predict cytomegalovirus infection status, the study brought together high-throughput TCR immunosequencing, statistical association of individual TCRs with disease status, and machine learning. A later analysis re-analyzed previously published TCR beta repertoires from 666 donors and added high-resolution HLA genotyping to study TCR occurrence patterns. In the later analysis, no new phenotypic data were used to find candidate immune exposures; instead, reliance was placed on TCR beta sequences and their occurrence across donors. To decide whether each TCR beta V gene segment behaved as functional or pseudogenic, an earlier analysis of several hundred of the donors relied on high-throughput TCR beta sequencing. Donor age, sex, ethnicity and CMV serostatus were collected together with the repertoire data. Genome-wide SNP genotypes for about 60% of the roughly 670 donors were used in a later genetic analysis, which treated that subset as a discovery cohort. Every repertoire in the discovery cohort had been generated on one and the same sequencing platform. HLA typing covered class I and class II loci at four-digit resolution. The number of typed donors differed by locus: roughly 629-640 for A, B, C, DRB1 and DQB1; some 540 for DQA1; 600 to 610 for DPA1; and roughly 450 for DPB1. Four to six DR-DQ haplotypes were handled as single units for association and clustering, since linkage in the cohort was strong. Across 398 genotyped donors of the cohort, an average of roughly 250,000 unique TCR beta nucleotide sequences per donor were sequenced, and 15% to 20% of those sequences were non-productive. The paper's findings and limits, for the study overall: According to a later analysis, parvovirus B19, influenza, CMV and Epstein-Barr virus appeared linked to several top co-occurrence clusters. In a later analysis, some 17,000 TCR beta sequences were associated with specific HLA alleles at a false discovery rate of 0.05. A cluster of highly shared sequence variants was judged likely to represent a technical artifact of the sequencing pipeline. Only TCR beta chains were sequenced in this cohort, and the absence of alpha or paired-chain data limited detectable features. For the cohort, immune exposure information was limited to CMV serostatus. While some public TCRs were present in many individuals, most TCR sequences turned up only very rarely across donors. In vitro tests confirmed that a few of the cytomegalovirus-associated TCR beta chains recognize cytomegalovirus antigens. Most CMV-associated TCR beta chains appeared to be HLA-restricted in a later analysis, and the HLA associations seemed to be driven largely by CMV exposure. Because HLA typing was missing for some donors at each locus, association tests included only the typed subset. In the study, approximately 160 TCR beta chains were listed as associated with cytomegalovirus. Broadly in line with IMGT annotations, most TCR beta V segments showed up in productive rearrangements about 87% or about 30% of the time in an earlier analysis of a few hundred of the donors. In both the original and validation cohorts, the classifier was reported to diagnose cytomegalovirus status with high specificity and sensitivity. In a later analysis, HLA-associated TCR beta chains showed more clonal expansion and lower generation probabilities than non-associated chains that were equally common. V-gene and J-gene trimming of TCR beta chains was associated with a missense DCLRE1C variant in a later genetic analysis, and the association was replicated in an independent cohort. Because counts were too low, 15 to 20 rarely observed V segments, including chromosome 9 orphons, were excluded from the earlier analysis of 587 of the donors. A further reported finding was that TCR beta sequences accurately predicted the HLA-A and HLA-B alleles for most subjects in the first cohort. Linkage disequilibrium might explain the correlated functional status among segregating V segments, but an unknown experimental factor could not be ruled out. Compared with the approximately 670-donor mean, donors in an Asian-associated ancestry cluster had fewer N-insertions in productive TCRs, according to a later genetic analysis. In a later analysis, the rate of TCR association differed among HLA loci, with DRB1 alleles having the most associated TCRs and HLA-C alleles having the fewest. Presence/absence analyses assumed roughly uniform sequencing depth across donors, an assumption that may not hold. The 87-base-pair reads could not distinguish some IMGT-functional V segments, including TRBV6-2 and TRBV6-3, so those segments were excluded. It was suggested by the authors that the approach could potentially be generalized to other disease states and immunological phenotypes. When HLA alleles, especially DR and DQ, strongly co-occurred, TCR associations were difficult to assign to individual alleles.

As to this clone: The specificity of this receptor is unknown. The record has no base qualities; no much larger clone is one base away.

Taken from cysteine to phenylalanine, the CDR3 has 15 residues. The kept DNA is CDR3 alone, 45 bases in frame from the first base. V ends up 6 bases short and J 9 bases short, with an unmatched junction base count of 10. Sequences MNHNS (CDR1) and SASEGT (CDR2) are obtained from the germline V gene. Library preparation employed the immunoSEQ multiplex PCR assay. For the multiplex PCR, a mixture combining 60 forward primers for TCR Vbeta segments and 13 reverse primers for TCR Jbeta segments was used. The CDR3 region of rearranged TCR beta genes was amplified from genomic DNA by a multiplex PCR assay. Amplified TCR beta libraries were sequenced as 87-base-pair reads on the Illumina HiSeq System. The authors processed their data as follows. A later analysis tallied 70 million to 100 million unique TCR beta chains across the 610 or so repertoires, and 10 million to 11 million of those chains were shared by two or more donors. Raw reads were error-corrected and collapsed into unique sequences by a nearest-neighbor algorithm in which closely related sequences were merged to remove PCR and sequencing errors. V, D and J gene segments were assigned by aligning CDR3 sequences to IMGT reference sequences. Each retained sequence needed at least a six-nucleotide match to both a V gene segment and a J gene segment. Rearrangements were classified as productive when the CDR3 lacked stop codons and remained in frame with V and J, and all other rearrangements were classified as non-productive. CDR3 was defined according to IMGT convention as the region running from the second conserved V-encoded cysteine to the conserved J-encoded phenylalanine. Sequences without an unambiguous match to a single V gene segment were excluded from the earlier analysis of several hundred of the donors. An earlier analysis of fewer than 750 of the donors classified V segments as functional when productive rearrangements were above 56.7% and as segregating when the standard deviation between donors was above 5%. A statistical classification framework was built for diagnosing cytomegalovirus status from the catalog of TCR beta chain sequences. V and J gene assignment, in a later analysis, came from comparing TCR nucleotide sequences with IMGT/GENE-DB human TR gene sequences. In a later analysis, CDR3 sequences and most-parsimonious VDJ recombination scenarios were assigned using the TCRdist pipeline. In a later analysis, each TCR beta chain was defined by its CDR3 amino acid sequence together with its V-gene family, and reads lacking a unique V-gene family were excluded. As a way to deal with suspected cross-contamination and a sequencing artifact, a later analysis dropped 500 to 700 nucleotide sequences that were highly shared and had low generation probability. In a later analysis, a clonal expansion index for each public chain was calculated from normalized within-repertoire ranks of inferred template counts. In a later analysis, generation probabilities were computed with a VDJ recombination model fitted to out-of-frame rearrangements, and the resulting probabilities were checked against IGoR. A later analysis scored TCR-TCR, TCR-HLA and TCR-CMV co-occurrence with hypergeometric tests, applying a repertoire-size bias correction to TCR pairs. A later analysis estimated false discovery rates by permuting HLA or CMV assignments 20 times. A later analysis grouped co-occurring TCRs with DBSCAN, adding TCRdist sequence similarity when clustering within HLA-allele-positive subsets. For co-occurrence clustering, repertoires with fewer than 30,000 or more than 120,000 public chains were excluded, along with four or five repertoires with anomalous nucleotide sharing. TCRdb took over this immuneACCESS table, retaining in-frame rearrangements with V and J assigned. Such tables are incomplete; in checked studies, under half of the missing clones stem from an unresolved V gene, and the remainder is unexplained. V, J and clone size are taken as reported in that table, and D and trimming were inferred from the DNA itself. The sample table holds some 170,000 clones, of which roughly four fifths were seen once. Clones ranked in the top ten supply 1.5% to 2% of the sample.

The cohort was made up of around 720 healthy bone marrow donors. All cohort members were sampled while nominally healthy, although unrecorded immune exposures were likely present. The donor tested CMV seronegative, placing the donor among the 350 or so seronegative members of the cohort. A peripheral blood sample was collected from each donor, and TCR beta sequencing was performed on peripheral blood mononuclear cells. Genomic DNA was extracted from the blood cell samples with the Qiagen DNeasy Blood Extraction Kit. Material: PBMCs. This chain is built from TRBV6-1 and TRBJ1-5, with TRBD1 identical over 11 junction bases. This receptor was obtained from a woman aged 18-29 years in good health and CMV-seronegative. The CDR3 protein is CASRQGQGATRPQHF. In nucleotide form, the sequence is TGTGCCAGCAGGCAAGGACAGGGGGCCACCCGGCCCCAGCATTTT.